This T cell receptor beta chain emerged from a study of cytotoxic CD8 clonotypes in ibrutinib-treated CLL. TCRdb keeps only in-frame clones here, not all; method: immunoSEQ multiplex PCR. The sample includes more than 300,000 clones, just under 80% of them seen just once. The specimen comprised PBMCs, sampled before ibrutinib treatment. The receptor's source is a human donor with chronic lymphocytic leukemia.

The CDR3 coding sequence is TGTGCCAGCAGCGTGGGTCGGCAGACAGATACGCAGTATTTT. Encoded protein: CASSVGRQTDTQYF. The gene calls are TRBV7-8 and TRBJ2-3; D unclear. Germline lookup yields CDR1 SGHVS and CDR2 FQNEAQ. Trimming pared 5 bases from V and 3 bases from J, leaving 12 bases between. The CDR3 totals 14 residues.